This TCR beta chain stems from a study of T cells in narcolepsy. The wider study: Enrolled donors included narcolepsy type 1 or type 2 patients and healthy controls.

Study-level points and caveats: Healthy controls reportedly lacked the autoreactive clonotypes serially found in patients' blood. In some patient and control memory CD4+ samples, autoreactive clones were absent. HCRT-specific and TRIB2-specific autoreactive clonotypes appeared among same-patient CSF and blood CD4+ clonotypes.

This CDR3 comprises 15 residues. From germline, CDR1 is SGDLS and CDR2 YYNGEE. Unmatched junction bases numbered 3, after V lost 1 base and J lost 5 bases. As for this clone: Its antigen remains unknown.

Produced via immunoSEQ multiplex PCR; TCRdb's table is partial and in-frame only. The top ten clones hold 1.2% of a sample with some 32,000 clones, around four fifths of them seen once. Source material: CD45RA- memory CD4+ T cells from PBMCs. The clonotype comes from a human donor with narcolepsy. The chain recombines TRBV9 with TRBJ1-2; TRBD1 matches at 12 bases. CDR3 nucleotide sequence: TGTGCCAGCAGCGTACGGGGACAGGGGGCTTATGGCTACACCTTC. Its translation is CASSVRGQGAYGYTF.